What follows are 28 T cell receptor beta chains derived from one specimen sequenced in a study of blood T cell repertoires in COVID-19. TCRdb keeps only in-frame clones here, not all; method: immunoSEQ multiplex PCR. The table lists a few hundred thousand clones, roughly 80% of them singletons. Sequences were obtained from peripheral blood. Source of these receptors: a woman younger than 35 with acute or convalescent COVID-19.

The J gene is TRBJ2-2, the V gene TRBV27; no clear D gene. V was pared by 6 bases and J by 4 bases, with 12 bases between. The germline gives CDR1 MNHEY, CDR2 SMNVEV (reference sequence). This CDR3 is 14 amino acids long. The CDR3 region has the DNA TGTGCCAGCAGATGGGCAGCATCCACCGGGGAGCTGTTTTTT. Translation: CASRWAASTGELFF.

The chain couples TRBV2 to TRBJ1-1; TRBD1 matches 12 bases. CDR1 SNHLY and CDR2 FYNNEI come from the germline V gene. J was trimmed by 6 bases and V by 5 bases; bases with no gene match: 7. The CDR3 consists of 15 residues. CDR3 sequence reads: CASSWEGQGASEAFF. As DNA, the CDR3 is TGTGCCAGCAGTTGGGAGGGACAGGGGGCATCTGAAGCTTTCTTT. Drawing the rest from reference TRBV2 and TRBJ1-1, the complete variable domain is EPEVTQTPSHQVTQMGQEVILRCVPISNHLYFYWYRQILGQKVEFLVSFYNNEISEKSEIFDDQFSVERPDGSNFTLKIRSTKLEDSAMYFCASSWEGQGASEAFFGQGTRLTVV.

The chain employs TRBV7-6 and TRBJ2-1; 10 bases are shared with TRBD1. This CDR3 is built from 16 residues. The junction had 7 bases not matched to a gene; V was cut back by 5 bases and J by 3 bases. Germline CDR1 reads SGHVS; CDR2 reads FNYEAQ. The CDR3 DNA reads TGTGCCAGCAGCCTAACCGGGACAGGGGACTACAATGAGCAGTTCTTC. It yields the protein CASSLTGTGDYNEQFF.

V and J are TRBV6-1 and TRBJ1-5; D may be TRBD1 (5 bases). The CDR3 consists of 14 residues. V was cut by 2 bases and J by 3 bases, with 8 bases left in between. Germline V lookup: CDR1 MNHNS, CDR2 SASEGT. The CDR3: CASSEQDNNQPQHF. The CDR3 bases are TGTGCCAGCAGTGAACAGGACAACAATCAGCCCCAGCATTTT.

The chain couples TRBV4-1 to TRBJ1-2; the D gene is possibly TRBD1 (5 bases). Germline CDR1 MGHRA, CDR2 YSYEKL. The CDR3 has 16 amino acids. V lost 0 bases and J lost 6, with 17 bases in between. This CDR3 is CASSQELGGRGDGYTF. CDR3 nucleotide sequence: TGCGCCAGCAGCCAAGAGTTGGGGGGAAGGGGAGATGGCTACACCTTC.

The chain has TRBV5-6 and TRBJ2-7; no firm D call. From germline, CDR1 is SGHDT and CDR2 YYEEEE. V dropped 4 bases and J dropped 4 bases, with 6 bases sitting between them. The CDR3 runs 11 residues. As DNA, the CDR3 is TGTGCCAGCAGCCGAGCGTACGAGCAGTACTTC. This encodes CASSRAYEQYF.

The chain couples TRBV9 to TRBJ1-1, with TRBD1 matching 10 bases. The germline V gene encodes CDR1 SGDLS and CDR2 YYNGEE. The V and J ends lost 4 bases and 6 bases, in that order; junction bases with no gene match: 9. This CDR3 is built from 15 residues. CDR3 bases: TGTGCCAGCAGCAAAGACAGGGGGCCGGGCGCTGAAGCTTTCTTT. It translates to CASSKDRGPGAEAFF. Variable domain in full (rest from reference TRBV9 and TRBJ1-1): DSGVTQTPKHLITATGQRVTLRCSPRSGDLSVYWYQQSLDQGLQFLIQYYNGEERAKGNILERFSAQQFPDLHSELNLSSLELGDSALYFCASSKDRGPGAEAFFGQGTRLTVV.

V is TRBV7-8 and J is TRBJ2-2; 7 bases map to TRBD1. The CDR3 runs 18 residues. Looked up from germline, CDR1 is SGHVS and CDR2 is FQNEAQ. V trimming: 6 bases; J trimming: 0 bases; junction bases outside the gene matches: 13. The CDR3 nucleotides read TGTGCCAGCAGTTTCAACCCCAGGGGGAGCGCGAACACCGGGGAGCTGTTTTTT. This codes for CASSFNPRGSANTGELFF.

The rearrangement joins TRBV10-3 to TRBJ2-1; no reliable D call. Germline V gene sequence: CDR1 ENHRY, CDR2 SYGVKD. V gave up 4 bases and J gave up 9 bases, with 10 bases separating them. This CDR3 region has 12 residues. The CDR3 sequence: CAISVSETEQFF. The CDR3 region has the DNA TGTGCCATCAGTGTGTCGGAGACTGAGCAGTTCTTC.

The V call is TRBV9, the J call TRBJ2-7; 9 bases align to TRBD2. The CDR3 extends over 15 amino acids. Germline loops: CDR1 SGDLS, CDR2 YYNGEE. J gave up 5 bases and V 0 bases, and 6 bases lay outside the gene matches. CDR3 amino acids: CASSVDGGRGDEQYF. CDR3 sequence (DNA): TGTGCCAGCAGCGTAGACGGCGGGAGGGGGGACGAGCAGTACTTC.

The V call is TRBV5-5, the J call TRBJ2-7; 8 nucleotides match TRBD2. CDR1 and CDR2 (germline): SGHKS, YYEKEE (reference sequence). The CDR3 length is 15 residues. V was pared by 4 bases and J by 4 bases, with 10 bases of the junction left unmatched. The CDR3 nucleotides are TGTGCCAGCAGCACGGGACTAGAAGTCGTGTACGAGCAGTACTTC. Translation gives CASSTGLEVVYEQYF.

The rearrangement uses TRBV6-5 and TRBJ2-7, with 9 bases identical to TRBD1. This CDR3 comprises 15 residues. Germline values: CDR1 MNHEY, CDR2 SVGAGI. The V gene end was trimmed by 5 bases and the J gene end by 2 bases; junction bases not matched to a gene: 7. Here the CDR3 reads CASSLQGAGAYEQYF. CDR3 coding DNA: TGTGCCAGCAGTCTACAGGGGGCTGGGGCCTACGAGCAGTACTTC.

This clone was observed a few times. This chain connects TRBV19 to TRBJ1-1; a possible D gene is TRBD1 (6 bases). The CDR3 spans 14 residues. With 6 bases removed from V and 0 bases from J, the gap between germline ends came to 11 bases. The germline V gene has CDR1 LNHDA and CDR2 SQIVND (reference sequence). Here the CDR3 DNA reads TGTGCCAGTAGCCAGGGACACCTGAACACTGAAGCTTTCTTT. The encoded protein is CASSQGHLNTEAFF.

The CDR3 DNA sequence: TGTGCCTGGAGGACTAGCGGGAGATACGAGCAGTACTTC. This encodes CAWRTSGRYEQYF. The chain employs TRBV30 and TRBJ2-7, with TRBD2 matching 12 bases. After removal of 3 bases from V and 4 bases from J, the junction contained 1 base not matched to a gene. Germline values: CDR1 GTSNPN, CDR2 SVGIG (reference sequence). This CDR3 is built from 13 residues.

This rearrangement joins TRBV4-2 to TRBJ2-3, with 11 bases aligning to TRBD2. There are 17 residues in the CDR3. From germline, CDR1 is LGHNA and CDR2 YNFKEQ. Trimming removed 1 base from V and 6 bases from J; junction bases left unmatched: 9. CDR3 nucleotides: TGTGCCAGCAGCCAAGCCATACTAGCGGGAGTGTCGGATACGCAGTATTTT. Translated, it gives CASSQAILAGVSDTQYF.

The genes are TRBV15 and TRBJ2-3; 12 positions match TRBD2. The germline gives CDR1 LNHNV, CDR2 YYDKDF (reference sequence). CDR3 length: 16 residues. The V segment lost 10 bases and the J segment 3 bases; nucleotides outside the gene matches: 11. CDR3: CAIGLAGGPGTDTQYF. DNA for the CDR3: TGTGCCATCGGCCTAGCGGGAGGGCCGGGGACAGATACGCAGTATTTT.

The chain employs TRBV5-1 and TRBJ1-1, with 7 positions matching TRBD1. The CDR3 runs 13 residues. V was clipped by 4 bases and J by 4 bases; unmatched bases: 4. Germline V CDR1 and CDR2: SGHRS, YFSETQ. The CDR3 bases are TGCGCCAGCAGCCTCGACAGGGTCACTGAAGCTTTCTTT. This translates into CASSLDRVTEAFF.

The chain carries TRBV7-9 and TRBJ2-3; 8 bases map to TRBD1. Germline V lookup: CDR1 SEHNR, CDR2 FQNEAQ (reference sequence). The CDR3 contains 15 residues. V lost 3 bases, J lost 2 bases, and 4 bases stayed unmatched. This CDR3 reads CASSLAGGTTDTQYF. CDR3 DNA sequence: TGTGCCAGCAGCTTGGCAGGGGGCACCACAGATACGCAGTATTTT.

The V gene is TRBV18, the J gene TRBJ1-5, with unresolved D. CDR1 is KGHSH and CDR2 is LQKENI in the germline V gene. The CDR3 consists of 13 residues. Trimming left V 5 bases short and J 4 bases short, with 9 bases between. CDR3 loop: CASSIEVNQPQHF. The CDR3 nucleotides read TGTGCCAGCTCAATAGAAGTAAATCAGCCCCAGCATTTT.

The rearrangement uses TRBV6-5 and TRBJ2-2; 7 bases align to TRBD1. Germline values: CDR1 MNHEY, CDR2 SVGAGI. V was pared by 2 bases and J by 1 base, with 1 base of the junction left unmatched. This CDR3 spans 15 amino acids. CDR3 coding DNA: TGTGCCAGCAGTTACAACAGGGGGAACACCGGGGAGCTGTTTTTT. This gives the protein CASSYNRGNTGELFF.

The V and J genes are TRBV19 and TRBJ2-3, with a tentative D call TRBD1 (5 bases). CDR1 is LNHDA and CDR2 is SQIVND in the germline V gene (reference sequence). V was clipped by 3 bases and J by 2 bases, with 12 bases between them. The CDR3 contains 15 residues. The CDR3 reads CASSIRGGPTDTQYF. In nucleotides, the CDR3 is TGTGCCAGTAGTATTAGGGGTGGACCCACAGATACGCAGTATTTT.

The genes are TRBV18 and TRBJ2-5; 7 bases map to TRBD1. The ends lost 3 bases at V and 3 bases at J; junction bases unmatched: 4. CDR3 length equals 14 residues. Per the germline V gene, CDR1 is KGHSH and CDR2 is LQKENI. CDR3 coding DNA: TGTGCCAGCTCACCGGTAACAGGGGAAGAGACCCAGTACTTC. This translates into CASSPVTGEETQYF.

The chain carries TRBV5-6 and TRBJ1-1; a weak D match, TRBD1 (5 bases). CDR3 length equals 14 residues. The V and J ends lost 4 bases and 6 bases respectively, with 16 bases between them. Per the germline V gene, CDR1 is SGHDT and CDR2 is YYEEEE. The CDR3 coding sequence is TGTGCCAGCAGCCTAACGTGGAGGGGAGCTGAAGCTTTCTTT. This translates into CASSLTWRGAEAFF.

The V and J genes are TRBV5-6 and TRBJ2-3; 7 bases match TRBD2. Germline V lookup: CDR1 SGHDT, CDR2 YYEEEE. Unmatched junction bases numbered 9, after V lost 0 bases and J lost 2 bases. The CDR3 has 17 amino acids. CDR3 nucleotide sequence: TGTGCCAGCAGCTTGGCCTTGGGTGGACTAGACACAGATACGCAGTATTTT. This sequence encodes CASSLALGGLDTDTQYF.

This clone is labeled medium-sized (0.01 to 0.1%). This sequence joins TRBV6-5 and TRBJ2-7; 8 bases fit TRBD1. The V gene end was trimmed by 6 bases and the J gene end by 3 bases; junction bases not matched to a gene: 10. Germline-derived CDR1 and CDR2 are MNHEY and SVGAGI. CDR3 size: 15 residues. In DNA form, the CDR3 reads TGTGCCAGCAGCCCAGGGGGCGCAGGGGACTACGAGCAGTACTTC. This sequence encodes CASSPGGAGDYEQYF.

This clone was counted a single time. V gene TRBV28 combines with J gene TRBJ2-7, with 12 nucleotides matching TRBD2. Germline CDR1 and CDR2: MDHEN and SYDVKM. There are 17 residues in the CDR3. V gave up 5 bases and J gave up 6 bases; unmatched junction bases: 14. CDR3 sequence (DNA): TGTGCCAGCAGTCAAATGGGTCTAGCGGGAGGGCCGGGCGAGCAGTACTTC. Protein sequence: CASSQMGLAGGPGEQYF.

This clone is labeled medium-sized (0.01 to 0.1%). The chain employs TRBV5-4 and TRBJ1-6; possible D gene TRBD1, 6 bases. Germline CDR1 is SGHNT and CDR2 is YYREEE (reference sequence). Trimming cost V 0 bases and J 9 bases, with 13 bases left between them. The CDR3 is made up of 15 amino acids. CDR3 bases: TGTGCCAGCAGCTTGGATGGGGGCGTTGGTTCACCCCTCCACTTT. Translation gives CASSLDGGVGSPLHF.

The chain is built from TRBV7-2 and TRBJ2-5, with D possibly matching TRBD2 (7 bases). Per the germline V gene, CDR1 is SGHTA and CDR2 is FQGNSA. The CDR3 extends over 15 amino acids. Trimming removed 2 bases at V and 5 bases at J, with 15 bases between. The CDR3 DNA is TGTGCCAGCAGCTTAAGTCGCGGGGGCCGGGAGACCCAGTACTTC. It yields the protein CASSLSRGGRETQYF.